What follows describes a single T cell receptor beta chain. What it binds is unknown. The sample holds other DNA sequences that translate to the same CDR3. Germline CDR1 reads LGHNA; CDR2 reads YNFKEQ. The V and J ends lost 1 base and 1 base respectively, with 1 base between them. This CDR3 comprises 13 residues. The data were taken from a study of CD8+ T cells in alopecia areata. Study-wide context: Treated patients received oral tofacitinib, 5 to 10 mg twice daily.

Isolated RNA was reverse transcribed into cDNA used as the sequencing template. The method was immunoSEQ multiplex PCR; TCRdb's version includes in-frame clones alone and lacks a portion of them. This sample has about 140,000 clones; approximately 80% occur once, and the top ten carry about 25%. Overall study findings and caveats: Mice showed TCR sharing more clearly than patients did, possibly owing to HLA. Clonality in lesional scalp, especially alopecia totalis/universalis, exceeded that of normal scalp.

Sample treatment: oral pan-JAK inhibitor, 5-10 mg twice daily. The receptor was isolated from a human donor with alopecia areata. Sequenced here: CD8+ T cells sorted from blood, sampled at week 4, from a patient treated with tofacitinib. The chain joins TRBV4-2 to TRBJ2-2; D unresolved. CDR3 sequence (DNA): TGTGCCAGCAGCCAAGGGAACACCGGGGAGCTGTTTTTT. This translates into CASSQGNTGELFF.